This T cell receptor (beta chain) derives from a study of CD8+CD57+ T cells in acquired aplastic anemia. About the research overall: Sorted CD4+ and CD8+ cells yielded around 3 ug of DNA on average.

The template for TCR beta VDJ and CDR3 sequence profiling was genomic DNA. One entry per CDR3 protein, called by TCRdb with MiXCR from the reads. The table lists around 430,000 distinct CDR3 sequences, 25% to 40% of them singletons. This clonotype occurred many times. The germline gives CDR1 SNHLY, CDR2 FYNNEI. The V and J ends lost 6 bases and 4 bases respectively, with 16 bases between them. This CDR3 is built from 14 residues. Sequenced patients had shown CD8+CD57+ cell expansion by flow cytometry. This sequence joins TRBV2 and TRBJ2-7; tentatively, D is TRBD2 (5 bases). This TCR derives from a human donor with aplastic anemia. Input material: sorted CD4+, CD8+, or CD8+CD57+ T cells (not recorded which) from PBMCs. CDR3 DNA sequence: TGTGCCAGCAGCGGGGTCTATCCTCGTTACGAGCAGTACTTC. Its protein is CASSGVYPRYEQYF.